Described below is a single TCR beta chain sequence and its context. The sample originates from a study of blood T cell repertoires in COVID-19. Study information: The cDNA or gDNA used as material had been derived from T cells, B-cell-depleted T cells, or PBMCs.

In germline, CDR1 is DFQATT, CDR2 SNEGSKA (reference sequence). This CDR3 is 15 amino acids long. The V gene lost 3 bases and the J gene lost 3 bases, with 15 bases spanning the gap. Measured with immunoSEQ multiplex PCR; TCRdb has only the in-frame clones, and not every one. The data hold 300,000 to 400,000 clones, with roughly 86% observed a single time. The chain is built from TRBV20-1 and TRBJ1-5, with unresolved D. The sample taken for sequencing was peripheral blood. The TCR sequence derives from a woman aged 50 to 65 who had recovered from COVID-19. The chain's CDR3 is CSASFDGLSNQPQHF. CDR3 bases: TGCAGTGCTAGTTTCGACGGACTCTCCAATCAGCCCCAGCATTTT.